These T cell receptor beta chains were read from a single sample in a study of blood T cell repertoires in COVID-19. Some clones are missing from TCRdb's copy, which holds only in-frame ones; the method was immunoSEQ multiplex PCR. Of 150,000 to 200,000 clones listed, approximately 82% were seen once; the top ten hold 3.6%. Material for sequencing was PBMCs or T cells enriched from blood (not recorded which). The receptors derive from a woman between 45 and 60 years old in a cohort exposed to, infected with or recovered from COVID-19 (not recorded which). The CDR3 runs from the conserved cysteine through the conserved F or W. The order of the fields is V gene, clone size, D gene, J gene, CDR3 DNA, CDR3 protein. A D gene is named only where the DNA matches it firmly. Size is omitted from some rows. Given values are once, few, many or a class for expanded clones.

v_call: TRBV28
clone_size: NA
d_call: NA
j_call: TRBJ1-2
cdr3_nt: TGTGCCAGCAGTTTTGGGAGCATAGGCTACACCTTC
cdr3_aa: CASSFGSIGYTF

v_call: TRBV5-6
clone_size: few
d_call: TRBD1
j_call: TRBJ1-5
cdr3_nt: TGTGCCAGCAGCTTACAGGCCGGGACAGGGACGAGTGCATTT
cdr3_aa: CASSLQAGTGTSAF

v_call: TRBV7-3
clone_size: NA
d_call: TRBD1
j_call: TRBJ2-1
cdr3_nt: TGTGCCAGCAGCTTAAATCGACAGGGAGCTCCCAATGAGCAGTTCTTC
cdr3_aa: CASSLNRQGAPNEQFF

v_call: TRBV18
clone_size: NA
d_call: TRBD1
j_call: TRBJ1-2
cdr3_nt: TGTGCCAGCTCACCTGAAAAAGGGACAGGGGGCGATGGCTACACCTTC
cdr3_aa: CASSPEKGTGGDGYTF

v_call: TRBV3-1/TRBV3-2
clone_size: NA
d_call: NA
j_call: TRBJ1-1
cdr3_nt: TGTGCCAGCCTCGGACATACTGAAGCTTTCTTT
cdr3_aa: CASLGHTEAFF

v_call: TRBV7-3
clone_size: NA
d_call: TRBD2
j_call: TRBJ2-2
cdr3_nt: TGTGCCAGCAGCCTCAGGACTAGCGGGGTTCACACCGGGGAGCTGTTTTTT
cdr3_aa: CASSLRTSGVHTGELFF

v_call: TRBV2
clone_size: NA
d_call: NA
j_call: TRBJ2-3
cdr3_nt: TGTGCCAGCAGTGGGCGGCCCCCGGGGACAGATACGCAGTATTTT
cdr3_aa: CASSGRPPGTDTQYF

v_call: TRBV19
clone_size: NA
d_call: NA
j_call: TRBJ2-5
cdr3_nt: TGTGCCAGTAGTATAAACTTAGTCAAGTCCACCGGAGAGACCCAGTACTTC
cdr3_aa: CASSINLVKSTGETQYF

v_call: TRBV3-1/TRBV3-2
clone_size: once
d_call: NA
j_call: TRBJ2-1
cdr3_nt: TGTGCCAGCAGCCAAGATTTCGGGTCGGGCAATGAGCAGTTCTTC
cdr3_aa: CASSQDFGSGNEQFF

v_call: TRBV20-1
clone_size: NA
d_call: TRBD2
j_call: TRBJ2-1
cdr3_nt: TGCAGTGCTAGTGTCCCTAGCGGATCCTACAATGAGCAGTTCTTC
cdr3_aa: CSASVPSGSYNEQFF

v_call: TRBV9
clone_size: NA
d_call: TRBD1
j_call: TRBJ1-3
cdr3_nt: TGTGCCAGCAGCGGAGACAGGGGGCTTGGAAACACCATATATTTT
cdr3_aa: CASSGDRGLGNTIYF

v_call: TRBV10-1
clone_size: NA
d_call: TRBD2
j_call: TRBJ2-1
cdr3_nt: TGCGCCAGCAGTGTTAGCGGGAGAAAACGCAATGAGCAGTTCTTC
cdr3_aa: CASSVSGRKRNEQFF

v_call: TRBV28
clone_size: NA
d_call: TRBD2
j_call: TRBJ2-7
cdr3_nt: TGTGCCAGCAGCCAATATAGCGGGAGCTCCTACGAGCAGTACTTC
cdr3_aa: CASSQYSGSSYEQYF

v_call: TRBV5-4
clone_size: NA
d_call: NA
j_call: TRBJ2-7
cdr3_nt: TGTGCCAGCAGCTATAATAACAACGAGCAGTACTTC
cdr3_aa: CASSYNNNEQYF

v_call: TRBV5-1
clone_size: NA
d_call: TRBD2
j_call: TRBJ2-7
cdr3_nt: TGCGCCAGCAGCTGGGGCGGGGGGGCCGCCGAGCAGTACTTC
cdr3_aa: CASSWGGGAAEQYF

v_call: TRBV7-8
clone_size: NA
d_call: NA
j_call: TRBJ1-6
cdr3_nt: TGTGCCAGCAGCCGAGGGACTGGGATGGATTCACCCCTCCACTTT
cdr3_aa: CASSRGTGMDSPLHF

v_call: TRBV5-1
clone_size: NA
d_call: NA
j_call: TRBJ2-7
cdr3_nt: TGCGCCAGCAGCTTGGAAAAGGGGGGGTACGAGCAGTACTTC
cdr3_aa: CASSLEKGGYEQYF

v_call: TRBV19
clone_size: NA
d_call: NA
j_call: TRBJ1-3
cdr3_nt: TGTGCCAGTAGTACCCTGGGAGGGAGCTCTGGAAACACCATATATTTT
cdr3_aa: CASSTLGGSSGNTIYF

v_call: TRBV4-1
clone_size: few
d_call: TRBD1
j_call: TRBJ2-5
cdr3_nt: TGCGCCAGCAGCCAAGACGGGACAGGGGTCGAGACCCAGTACTTC
cdr3_aa: CASSQDGTGVETQYF

v_call: TRBV6-5
clone_size: NA
d_call: NA
j_call: TRBJ1-1
cdr3_nt: TGTGCCAGCAGTTACCCTTGGGGGGGCACTGAAGCTTTCTTT
cdr3_aa: CASSYPWGGTEAFF

v_call: TRBV14
clone_size: NA
d_call: TRBD2
j_call: TRBJ2-2
cdr3_nt: TGTGCCAGCAGCCGAGGACTAGCGGGAGAAGGTTGGGAGCTGTTTTTT
cdr3_aa: CASSRGLAGEGWELFF

v_call: TRBV4-1
clone_size: NA
d_call: TRBD2
j_call: TRBJ2-2
cdr3_nt: TGCGCCAGCAGCCCTCTAGCGGGAGGGAGGACCGGGGAGCTGTTTTTT
cdr3_aa: CASSPLAGGRTGELFF